This T cell receptor (beta chain) was recorded in a study of molecular identifiers for immune sequencing clone quantification. Whole-study results and caveats: Spiked TCR RNA from one Jurkat cell reportedly showed up when mixed among one million naive cells.

The CDR3 has 15 residues. Germline CDR1 SQVTM, CDR2 ANQGSEA. V shed 2 bases and J shed 6 bases, with 20 bases lying between them. TCRdb re-derived calls from the PCR reads in MiXCR, one entry per CDR3 protein. The repertoire holds 400,000 to 600,000 distinct CDR3 sequences, with about a fifth as singletons. As concerns this clonotype: Its antigen is still unknown.

This clonotype originated in a human donor in good health. Some libraries in this study had Jurkat cell RNA spiked in. The source material was naive CD8+ T cells from blood, with Jurkat cell RNA spiked in. The subset: FACS-sorted CD8+CD4-CCR7+CD45RA+ naive T cells. The rearrangement links TRBV29-1 to TRBJ2-7; TRBD1 or TRBD2 may be the D gene (6 bases each). The CDR3, as DNA: TGCAGCGTTGAAAGGGGGGCAGGGACACCCACCGAGCAGTACTTC. Translated: CSVERGAGTPTEQYF.